This TCR beta chain was sequenced for a study of read filtering for tumor transcriptome and immune sequencing. In germline, CDR1 is MDHEN, CDR2 SYDVKM. V was clipped by 1 base and J by 5 bases; unmatched bases: 1. The CDR3 totals 14 residues. This library used around 400 ng RNA and molecular barcoded adaptors spanning alpha/delta and beta/gamma chains. One entry per CDR3 protein, called by TCRdb with MiXCR from the reads. The profile shows about 93,000 distinct CDR3 sequences, approximately 21% of them singletons. The chain carries TRBV28 and TRBJ2-1; 8 nucleotides line up with TRBD1. The TCR was taken from a donor aged 40 or over with multiple myeloma. Sequencing input: a population of CD138-negative cells sorted from bone marrow. The CDR3 is CASSLYRGNNEQFF. The CDR3 region has the DNA TGTGCCAGCAGTTTATACAGGGGGAACAATGAGCAGTTCTTC.